These 13 T cell receptor beta chains were all obtained from the same sample, sequenced in a study of CD8 T cells in Susac syndrome. With random hexamers, roughly 0.5 to 1 ug RNA was reverse transcribed. TCRdb passed the immunoSEQ multiplex PCR reads through MiXCR, listing each CDR3 protein once. The table includes about 150,000 distinct CDR3 sequences, roughly 95% detected once. What was sequenced was CD4+ T cells from PBMCs. The origin of the receptors is a human donor with Susac syndrome.

The chain recombines TRBV3-1 with TRBJ1-2; 9 positions match TRBD1. CDR3 size: 16 residues. V lost 1 base and J lost 0; bases outside the gene matches: 3. Per germline, CDR1 LGHDT and CDR2 YNNKEL (reference sequence). CDR3 in amino acids: CASSQGDRETNYGYTF. The DNA of the CDR3 is TGTGCCAGCAGCCAAGGGGACAGGGAGACTAACTATGGCTACACCTTC.

The chain employs TRBV29-1 and TRBJ2-5; D is possibly TRBD1 (5 bases). The CDR3 totals 12 residues. The germline gives CDR1 SQVTM, CDR2 ANQGSEA. Trimming pared 3 bases from V and 1 base from J, leaving 6 bases between. DNA of the CDR3: TGCAGCGTTGAGGGGCGCCAAGAGACCCAGTACTTC. It specifies CSVEGRQETQYF.

The J gene is TRBJ2-5, the V gene TRBV20-1; possible D gene TRBD1, 5 bases. This CDR3 is 14 amino acids long. CDR1 and CDR2 (germline): DFQATT, SNEGSKA (reference sequence). V was shortened by 3 bases and J by 3 bases, with 14 bases between the two germline ends. The CDR3 nucleotides are TGCAGTGCTAGGGGGCTGGGCCGTGAAGAGACCCAGTACTTC. This sequence encodes CSARGLGREETQYF.

The chain joins TRBV4-2 to TRBJ1-2, with 10 bases that match TRBD1. The junction had 4 bases not matched to a gene; V was cut back by 3 bases and J by 3 bases. CDR3 length: 15 amino acids. The V gene's germline CDR1 is LGHNA and CDR2 YNFKEQ. CDR3: CASSHPDRGDYGYTF. For the CDR3, the DNA is TGTGCCAGCAGCCACCCGGACAGGGGGGACTATGGCTACACCTTC.

The chain employs TRBV3-1 and TRBJ2-7; D unclear. Germline V lookup: CDR1 LGHDT, CDR2 YNNKEL (reference sequence). V shed 5 bases and J shed 3 bases, with 8 bases lying between them. The CDR3 spans 12 residues. The CDR3 protein is CASSADGYEQYF. In DNA, the CDR3 is TGTGCCAGCAGCGCAGACGGCTACGAGCAGTACTTC.

The V and J genes are TRBV7-9 and TRBJ2-6; D possibly corresponds to TRBD1 (6 bases). Deletions cut 5 bases from V and 2 bases from J, with 19 bases between. The germline V gene has CDR1 SEHNR and CDR2 FQNEAQ (reference sequence). This CDR3 is built from 18 residues. CDR3 amino acids: CASSPTLLTGPGANVLTF. The DNA for the CDR3 is TGTGCCAGCAGCCCCACCCTCCTTACAGGGCCTGGGGCCAACGTCCTGACTTTC.

This chain uses TRBV25-1 with TRBJ2-3, with D possibly matching TRBD2 (6 bases). Germline loops: CDR1 MGHDK, CDR2 SYGVNS. V was trimmed by 3 bases and J by 2 bases, leaving 12 bases between them. CDR3 length: 15 residues. The CDR3: CASSDWAGITDTQYF. In nucleotides, the CDR3 is TGTGCCAGCAGTGACTGGGCGGGGATCACAGATACGCAGTATTTT.

The chain joins TRBV4-1 to TRBJ1-2; 9 bases are shared with TRBD1. J gave up 6 bases and V 4 bases, and 6 bases lay outside the gene matches. Germline CDR1 is MGHRA and CDR2 is YSYEKL. The CDR3 is made up of 14 amino acids. Here the CDR3 DNA reads TGCGCCAGCAGCCGGTCCGGGACAGGGAATGGCTACACCTTC. As protein: CASSRSGTGNGYTF.

This chain connects TRBV9 to TRBJ2-7, with TRBD1 matching 10 bases. J gave up 5 bases and V 3 bases, and 11 bases lay outside the gene matches. Germline CDR1 reads SGDLS; CDR2 reads YYNGEE. The CDR3 covers 16 residues. For the CDR3, the DNA is TGTGCCAGCAGCGAACGACAGGGGGCGCTTACTAACGAGCAGTACTTC. It yields the protein CASSERQGALTNEQYF.

This chain joins TRBV20-1 and TRBJ1-2; possibly TRBD1 for D (5 bases). V was clipped by 3 bases and J by 4 bases, with 15 bases between them. The CDR3 is 14 amino acids. The germline CDR1 and CDR2 sequences are DFQATT and SNEGSKA (reference sequence). The CDR3 region has the DNA TGCAGTGCTAGTCGGGGCGGGGAAAGCTATGGCTACACCTTC. It yields the protein CSASRGGESYGYTF.

The chain combines TRBV5-4 with TRBJ2-1, with a weak D call TRBD1 (5 bases). The CDR3 runs 14 residues. Trimming took off 4 bases at V and 3 bases at J, with 11 bases between the two ends. Germline assignment: CDR1 SGHNT and CDR2 YYREEE (reference sequence). The CDR3 sequence is CASSQVGRYNEQFF. In nucleotides, the CDR3 is TGTGCCAGCAGCCAGGTGGGGCGCTACAATGAGCAGTTCTTC.

CDR3 sequence (DNA): TGTGCCTCTAGGACTAGCGGGGAGAAGACCCAGTACTTC. This translates into CASRTSGEKTQYF. This chain links TRBV19 with TRBJ2-5; TRBD2 matches at 12 bases. There are 13 residues in the CDR3. CDR1 is LNHDA, CDR2 SQIVND, per germline (reference sequence). V gave up 11 bases and J gave up 6 bases; unmatched junction bases: 7.

The J gene is TRBJ1-5, the V gene TRBV9; D might be TRBD1 (5 bases). V was shortened by 8 bases and J by 7 bases, with 19 bases between the two germline ends. The CDR3 has 14 amino acids. The germline gives CDR1 SGDLS, CDR2 YYNGEE. As DNA, the CDR3 is TGTGCCAGTACACCCGACAGCGGTGAACAGCCCCAGCATTTT. Its translation is CASTPDSGEQPQHF.